This T cell receptor beta chain was sequenced in a study of beta chain features in type 1 diabetes. Study findings and constraints: A moderate, significant TCRB CDR3 shortening appeared in type 1 diabetes across four CD4+ subsets.

Germline trimming cut 0 bases from V and 6 bases from J; bases unmatched to any gene: 4. The CDR3 totals 14 residues. Germline assignment: CDR1 SGHRS and CDR2 YFSETQ. This clone was observed a handful of times. Its specificity is unknown. The investigators reverse transcribed all of the isolated RNA, so they sequenced expressed TCRB transcripts. TCRdb's table, derived via immunoSEQ multiplex PCR, lists solely in-frame clones and lacks some. The sample contains hundreds of thousands of clones, 15% to 20% of which appear only once. Sequenced material: naive CD4+ T cells from blood. The chain employs TRBV5-1 and TRBJ2-3, with 7 nucleotides matching TRBD1. This sequence was found in a woman aged 18-29 years in good health. CDR3 sequence reads: CASSLVKGADTQYF. The CDR3 bases are TGCGCCAGCAGCTTGGTAAAGGGGGCGGATACGCAGTATTTT.